This entry features one T cell receptor (beta chain) sequence. V was shortened by 7 bases and J by 5 bases, with 8 bases between the two germline ends. Per germline, CDR1 MGHDK and CDR2 SYGVNS. This CDR3 contains 11 residues. This entry belongs to a study of cytomegalovirus exposure and HLA in healthy donors. PCR amplification relied on 60 Vbeta primers (plus 13 Jbeta primers). Sequencing was performed with immunoSEQ multiplex PCR; in TCRdb, only in-frame clones are kept and a portion is missing. The table shows about 110,000 clones, with 76% occurring only once. Sequencing input: PBMCs. The sequence derives from a man between 25 and 39 years old in good health and CMV-seropositive. The V call is TRBV25-1, the J call TRBJ2-5, with TRBD1 as a possible D gene (5 bases). CDR3 amino acids: CASIAGETQYF. CDR3 sequence (DNA): TGTGCCAGCATCGCAGGGGAGACCCAGTACTTC. Looking up the rest from reference TRBV25-1 and TRBJ2-5 gives the full variable domain: EADIYQTPRYLVIGTGKKITLECSQTMGHDKMYWYQQDPGMELHLIHYSYGVNSTEKGDLSSESTVSRIRTEHFPLTLESARPSHTSQYLCASIAGETQYFGPGTRLLVL.